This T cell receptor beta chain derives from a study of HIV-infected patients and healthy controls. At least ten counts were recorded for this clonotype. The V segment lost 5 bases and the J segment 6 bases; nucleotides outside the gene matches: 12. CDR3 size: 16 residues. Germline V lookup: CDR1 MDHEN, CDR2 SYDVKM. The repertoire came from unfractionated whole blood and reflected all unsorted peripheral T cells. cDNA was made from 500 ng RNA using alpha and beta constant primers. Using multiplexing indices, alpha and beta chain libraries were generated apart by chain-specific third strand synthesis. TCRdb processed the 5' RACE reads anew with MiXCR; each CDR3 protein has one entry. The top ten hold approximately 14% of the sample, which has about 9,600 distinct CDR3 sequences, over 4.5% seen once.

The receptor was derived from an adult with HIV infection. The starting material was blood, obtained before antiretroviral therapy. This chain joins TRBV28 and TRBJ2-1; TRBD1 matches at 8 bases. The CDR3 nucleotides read TGTGCCAGCAGTGCCGTGACAGGGGCGGCCTTCAATGAGCAGTTCTTC. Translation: CASSAVTGAAFNEQFF.